This TCR beta chain was documented in a study of PD-L1 blockade in urothelial cancer. The assay was immunoSEQ multiplex PCR, and TCRdb's table has in-frame clones only and misses some. The data contain 50,000 to 70,000 clones, roughly 77% of them seen just once; the ten biggest clones take up around 1.6%. Indicated time point: pretreatment peripheral blood. Each patient supplied 1 to 8 pretreatment and on-treatment samples. The V gene's germline CDR1 is SGHNT and CDR2 YYREEE (reference sequence). The CDR3 has 13 amino acids. V was pared by 5 bases and J by 4 bases, with 4 bases of the junction left unmatched.

Sample: PBMCs, taken around atezolizumab (anti-PD-L1) treatment. This clonotype originated in a man aged 65-85 years with urothelial cancer. This chain joins TRBV5-4 and TRBJ2-5; TRBD2 matches 8 bases. The CDR3 loop is CASRTSVGETQYF. CDR3 DNA: TGTGCCAGCAGGACTAGCGTGGGAGAGACCCAGTACTTC.